Reported below is one TCR beta chain. The target antigen is unknown. Method: immunoSEQ multiplex PCR; TCRdb's copy keeps in-frame clones and lacks some. The sample lists 60,000 to 95,000 clones; more than 75% were seen once. The trim removed 6 bases at V and 10 bases at J, leaving 3 bases unmatched. The CDR3 spans 12 residues. Germline CDR1 is ENHRY and CDR2 is SYGVKD. The data were taken from a study of T cell responses to AZD1222 COVID-19 vaccine. Study-wide findings and caveats: Every sample of the repertoires postdated the peak T cell response. Nearly half of unique spike-specific TCRs reportedly avoided B.1.351 and B.1.1.7 mutated regions. Clonal diversity may have been underestimated in mostly white British donors.

The analysis combined second doses at about 4 or about 12 weeks. The material sequenced was peripheral blood, taken 28 days after the second AZD1222 dose. The chain links TRBV10-3 to TRBJ1-4; 9 nucleotides align to TRBD1. The receptor was derived from an adult who received the AZD1222 COVID-19 vaccine. CDR3 sequence reads: CAIRAGQGKLFF. The CDR3, as DNA: TGTGCCATCAGGGCGGGACAGGGAAAACTGTTTTTT.